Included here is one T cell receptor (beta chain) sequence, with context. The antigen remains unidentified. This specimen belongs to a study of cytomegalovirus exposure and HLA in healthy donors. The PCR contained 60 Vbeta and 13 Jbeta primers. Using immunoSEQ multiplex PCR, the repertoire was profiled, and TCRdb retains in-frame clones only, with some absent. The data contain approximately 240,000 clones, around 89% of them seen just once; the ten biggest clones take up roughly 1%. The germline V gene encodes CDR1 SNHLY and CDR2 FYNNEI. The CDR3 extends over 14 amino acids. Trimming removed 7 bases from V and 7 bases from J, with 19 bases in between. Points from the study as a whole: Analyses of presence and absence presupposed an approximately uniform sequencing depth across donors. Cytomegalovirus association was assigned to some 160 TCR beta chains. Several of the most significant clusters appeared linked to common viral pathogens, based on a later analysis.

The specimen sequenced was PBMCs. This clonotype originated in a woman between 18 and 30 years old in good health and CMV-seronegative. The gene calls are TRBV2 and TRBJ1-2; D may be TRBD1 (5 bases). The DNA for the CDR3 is TGTGCCAGCACTCTAAGGGGAGGGGTAGGTGGCTACACCTTC. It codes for CASTLRGGVGGYTF.